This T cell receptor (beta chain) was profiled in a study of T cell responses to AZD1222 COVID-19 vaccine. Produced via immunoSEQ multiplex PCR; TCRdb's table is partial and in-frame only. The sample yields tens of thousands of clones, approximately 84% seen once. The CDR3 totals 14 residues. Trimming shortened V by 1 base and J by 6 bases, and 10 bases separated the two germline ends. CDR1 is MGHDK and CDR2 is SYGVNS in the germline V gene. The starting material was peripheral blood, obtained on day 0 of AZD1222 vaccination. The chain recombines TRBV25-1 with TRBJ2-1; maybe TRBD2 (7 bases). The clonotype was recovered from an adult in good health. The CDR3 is CASSEFRGANEQFF. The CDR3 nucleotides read TGTGCCAGCAGTGAATTTCGGGGGGCCAATGAGCAGTTCTTC.